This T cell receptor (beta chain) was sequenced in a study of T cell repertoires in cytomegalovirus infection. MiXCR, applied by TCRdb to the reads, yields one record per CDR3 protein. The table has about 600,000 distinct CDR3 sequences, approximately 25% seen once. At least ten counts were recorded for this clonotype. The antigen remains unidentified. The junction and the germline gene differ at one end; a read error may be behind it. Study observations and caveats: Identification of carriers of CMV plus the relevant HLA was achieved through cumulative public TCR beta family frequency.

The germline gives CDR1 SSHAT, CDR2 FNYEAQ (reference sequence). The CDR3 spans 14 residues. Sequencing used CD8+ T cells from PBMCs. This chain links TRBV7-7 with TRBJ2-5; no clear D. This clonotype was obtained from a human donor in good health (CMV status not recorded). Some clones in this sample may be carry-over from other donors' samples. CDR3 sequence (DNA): TGTGCTAGCAGCTTAGGCAGGCACCAAGAGACCCAGTACTTC. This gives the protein CASSLGRHQETQYF.